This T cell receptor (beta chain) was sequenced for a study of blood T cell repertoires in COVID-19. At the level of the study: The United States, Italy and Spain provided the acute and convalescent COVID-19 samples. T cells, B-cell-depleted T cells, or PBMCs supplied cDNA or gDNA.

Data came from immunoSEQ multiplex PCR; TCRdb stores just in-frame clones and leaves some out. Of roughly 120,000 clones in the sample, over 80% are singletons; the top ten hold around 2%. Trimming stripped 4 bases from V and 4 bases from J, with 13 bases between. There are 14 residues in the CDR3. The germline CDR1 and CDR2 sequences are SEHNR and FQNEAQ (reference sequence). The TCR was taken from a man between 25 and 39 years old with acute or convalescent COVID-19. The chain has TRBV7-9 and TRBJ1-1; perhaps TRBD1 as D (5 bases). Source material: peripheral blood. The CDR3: CASSYEGTVTEAFF. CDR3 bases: TGTGCCAGCAGCTATGAGGGGACTGTCACTGAAGCTTTCTTT.